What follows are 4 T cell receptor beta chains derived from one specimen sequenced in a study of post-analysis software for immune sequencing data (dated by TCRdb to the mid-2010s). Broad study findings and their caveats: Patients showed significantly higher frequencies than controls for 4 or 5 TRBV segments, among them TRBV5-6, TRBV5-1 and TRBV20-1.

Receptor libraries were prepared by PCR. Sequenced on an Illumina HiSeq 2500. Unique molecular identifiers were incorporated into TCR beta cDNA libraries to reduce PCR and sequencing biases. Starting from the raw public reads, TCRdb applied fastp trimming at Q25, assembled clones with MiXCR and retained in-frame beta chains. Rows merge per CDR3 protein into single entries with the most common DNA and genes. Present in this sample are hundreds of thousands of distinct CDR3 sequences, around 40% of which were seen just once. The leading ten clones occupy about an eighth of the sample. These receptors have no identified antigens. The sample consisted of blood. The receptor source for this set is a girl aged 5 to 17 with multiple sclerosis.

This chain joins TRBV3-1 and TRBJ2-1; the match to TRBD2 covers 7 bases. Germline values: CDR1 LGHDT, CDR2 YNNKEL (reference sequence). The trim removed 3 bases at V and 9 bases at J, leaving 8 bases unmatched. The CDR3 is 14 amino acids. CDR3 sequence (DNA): TGTGCCAGCAGCCACTCCGGGACTACCATTGAGCAGTTCTTC. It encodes CASSHSGTTIEQFF.

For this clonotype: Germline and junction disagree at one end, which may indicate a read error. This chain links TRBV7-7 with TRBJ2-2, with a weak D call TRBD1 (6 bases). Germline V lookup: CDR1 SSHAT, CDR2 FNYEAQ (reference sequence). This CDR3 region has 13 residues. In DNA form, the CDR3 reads TGTGCTAGCAGCACAGGGAAAGTCGGGGAGCTGTTTTTT. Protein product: CASSTGKVGELFF. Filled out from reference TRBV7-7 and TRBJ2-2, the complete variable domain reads GAGVSQSPRYKVTKRGQDVTLRCDPISSHATLYWYQQALGQGPEFLTYFNYEAQPDKSGLPSDRFSAERPEGSISTLTIQRTEQRDSAMYRCASSTGKVGELFFGEGSRLTVL.

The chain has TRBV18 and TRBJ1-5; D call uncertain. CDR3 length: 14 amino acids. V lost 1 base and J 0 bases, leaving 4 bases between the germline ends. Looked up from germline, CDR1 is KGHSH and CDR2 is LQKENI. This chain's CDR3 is CASSPLFSNQPQHF. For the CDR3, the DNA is TGTGCCAGCTCACCACTTTTTAGCAATCAGCCCCAGCATTTT. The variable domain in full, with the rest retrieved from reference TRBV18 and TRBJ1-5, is NAGVMQNPRHLVRRRGQEARLRCSPMKGHSHVYWYRQLPEEGLKFMVYLQKENIIDESGMPKERFSAEFPKEGPSILRIQQVVRGDSAAYFCASSPLFSNQPQHFGDGTRLSIL.

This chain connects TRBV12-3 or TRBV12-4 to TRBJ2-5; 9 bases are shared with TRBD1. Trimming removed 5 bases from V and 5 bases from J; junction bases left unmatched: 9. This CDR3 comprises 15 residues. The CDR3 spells CASSTRTGEAETQYF. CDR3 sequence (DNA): TGTGCCAGCAGTACCCGGACAGGGGAAGCTGAGACCCAGTACTTC.